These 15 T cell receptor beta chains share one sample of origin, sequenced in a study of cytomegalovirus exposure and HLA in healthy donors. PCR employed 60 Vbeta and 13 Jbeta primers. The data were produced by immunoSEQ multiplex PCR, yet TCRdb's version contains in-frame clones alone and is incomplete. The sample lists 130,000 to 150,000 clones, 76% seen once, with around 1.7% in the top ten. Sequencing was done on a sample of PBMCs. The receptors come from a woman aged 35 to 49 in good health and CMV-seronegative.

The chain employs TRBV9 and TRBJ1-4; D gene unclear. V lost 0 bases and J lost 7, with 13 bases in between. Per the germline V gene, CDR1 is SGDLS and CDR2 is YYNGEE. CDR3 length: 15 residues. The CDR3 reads CASSVGPGEGEKLFF. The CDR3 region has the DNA TGTGCCAGCAGCGTAGGGCCGGGCGAGGGTGAAAAACTGTTTTTT.

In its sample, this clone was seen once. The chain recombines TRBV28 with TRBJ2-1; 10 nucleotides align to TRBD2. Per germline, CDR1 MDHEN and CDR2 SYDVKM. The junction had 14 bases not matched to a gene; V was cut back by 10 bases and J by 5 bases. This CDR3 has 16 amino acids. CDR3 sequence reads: CATSPWLAGEDNEQFF. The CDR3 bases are TGTGCCACTTCCCCTTGGCTAGCGGGAGAGGACAATGAGCAGTTCTTC.

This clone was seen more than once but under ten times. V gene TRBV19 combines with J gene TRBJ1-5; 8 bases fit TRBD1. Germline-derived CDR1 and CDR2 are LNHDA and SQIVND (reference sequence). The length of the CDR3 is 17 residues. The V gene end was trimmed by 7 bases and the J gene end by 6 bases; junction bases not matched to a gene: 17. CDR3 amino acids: CASTGQGARSFFQPQHF. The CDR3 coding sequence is TGTGCCAGTACCGGGCAGGGGGCGCGGTCTTTCTTTCAGCCCCAGCATTTT.

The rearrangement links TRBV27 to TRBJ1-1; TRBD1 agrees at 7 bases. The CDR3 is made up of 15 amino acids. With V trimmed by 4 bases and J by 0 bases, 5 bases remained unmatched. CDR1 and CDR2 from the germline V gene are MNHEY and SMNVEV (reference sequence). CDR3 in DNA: TGTGCCAGCAGTTGGGACAGAACAATGAACACTGAAGCTTTCTTT. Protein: CASSWDRTMNTEAFF.

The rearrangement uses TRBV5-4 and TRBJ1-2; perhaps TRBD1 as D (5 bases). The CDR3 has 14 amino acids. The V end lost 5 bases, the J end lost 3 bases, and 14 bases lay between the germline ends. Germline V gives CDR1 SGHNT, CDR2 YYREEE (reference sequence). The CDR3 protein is CASSHLDSHYGYTF. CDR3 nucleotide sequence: TGTGCCAGCAGTCACCTCGACAGCCACTATGGCTACACCTTC.

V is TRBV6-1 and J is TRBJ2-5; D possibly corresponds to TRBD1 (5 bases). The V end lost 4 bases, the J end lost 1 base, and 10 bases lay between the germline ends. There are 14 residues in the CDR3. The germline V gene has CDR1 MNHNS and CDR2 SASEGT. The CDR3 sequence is CASSAQGPQETQYF. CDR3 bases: TGTGCCAGCAGTGCCCAGGGTCCCCAAGAGACCCAGTACTTC.

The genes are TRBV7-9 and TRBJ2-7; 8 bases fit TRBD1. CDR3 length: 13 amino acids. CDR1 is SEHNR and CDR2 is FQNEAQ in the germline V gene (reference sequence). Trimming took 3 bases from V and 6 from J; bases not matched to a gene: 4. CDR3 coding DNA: TGTGCCAGCAGCTTTGACGGGACAGGCGAGCAGTACTTC. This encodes CASSFDGTGEQYF.

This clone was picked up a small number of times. The CDR3 reads CASSIRGQGNSPLHF. Here the CDR3 DNA reads TGTGCCAGTAGTATTAGGGGACAGGGGAATTCACCCCTCCACTTT. The gene calls are TRBV19 and TRBJ1-6; 10 positions match TRBD1. Trimming removed 3 bases from V and 7 bases from J; junction bases left unmatched: 3. The CDR3 totals 15 residues. The germline V gene encodes CDR1 LNHDA and CDR2 SQIVND (reference sequence).

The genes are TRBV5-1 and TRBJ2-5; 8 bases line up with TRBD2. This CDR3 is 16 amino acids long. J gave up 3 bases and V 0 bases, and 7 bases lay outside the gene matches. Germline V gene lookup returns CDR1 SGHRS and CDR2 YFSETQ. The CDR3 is CASSLGLTSAKETQYF. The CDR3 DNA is TGCGCCAGCAGCTTGGGACTGACTAGCGCAAAAGAGACCCAGTACTTC.

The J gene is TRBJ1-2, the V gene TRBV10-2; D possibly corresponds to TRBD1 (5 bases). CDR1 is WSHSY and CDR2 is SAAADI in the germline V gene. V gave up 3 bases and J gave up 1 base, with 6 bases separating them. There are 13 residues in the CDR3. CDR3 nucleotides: TGCGCCAGCAGTGACAGGGTTAACTATGGCTACACCTTC. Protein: CASSDRVNYGYTF.

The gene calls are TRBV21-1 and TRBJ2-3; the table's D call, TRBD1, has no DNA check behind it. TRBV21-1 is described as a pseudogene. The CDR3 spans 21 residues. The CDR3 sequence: CASSYYHMETGNGWPTDTQYF. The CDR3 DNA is TGTGCCAGCAGCTATTACCACATGGAGACAGGGAACGGATGGCCCACAGATACGCAGTATTTT.

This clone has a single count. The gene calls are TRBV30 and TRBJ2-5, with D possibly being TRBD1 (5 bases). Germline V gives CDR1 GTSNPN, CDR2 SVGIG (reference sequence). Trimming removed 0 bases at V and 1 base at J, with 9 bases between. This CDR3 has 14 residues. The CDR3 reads CAWSVMDIQETQYF. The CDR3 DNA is TGTGCCTGGAGTGTAATGGACATCCAAGAGACCCAGTACTTC. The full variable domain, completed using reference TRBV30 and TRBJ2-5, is SQTIHQWPATLVQPVGSPLSLECTVEGTSNPNLYWYRQAAGRGLQLLFYSVGIGQISSEVPQNLSASRPQDRQFILSSKKLLLSDSGFYLCAWSVMDIQETQYFGPGTRLLVL.

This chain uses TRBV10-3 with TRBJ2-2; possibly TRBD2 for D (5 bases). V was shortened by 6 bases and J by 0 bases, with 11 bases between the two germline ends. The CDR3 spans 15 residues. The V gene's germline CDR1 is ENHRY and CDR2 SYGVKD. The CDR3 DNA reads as TGTGCCATCAGGGGTGTGGACTCGAACACCGGGGAGCTGTTTTTT. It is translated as CAIRGVDSNTGELFF.

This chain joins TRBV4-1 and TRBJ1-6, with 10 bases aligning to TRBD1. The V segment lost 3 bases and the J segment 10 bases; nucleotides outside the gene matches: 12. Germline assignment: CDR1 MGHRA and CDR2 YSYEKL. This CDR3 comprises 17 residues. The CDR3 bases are TGCGCCAGCAGCCACCGGGACAGGGGACCTAAAGGCTCACCCCTCCACTTT. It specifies CASSHRDRGPKGSPLHF.

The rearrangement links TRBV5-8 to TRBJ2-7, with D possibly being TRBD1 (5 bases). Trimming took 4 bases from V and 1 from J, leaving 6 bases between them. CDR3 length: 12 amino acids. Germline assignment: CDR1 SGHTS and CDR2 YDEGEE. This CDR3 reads CASSRQSYEQYF. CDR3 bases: TGTGCCAGCAGCCGACAGTCCTACGAGCAGTACTTC.